This paragraph covers one T cell receptor beta chain sequence. Using unique molecular identifiers, the investigators prepared the TCRbeta library. One entry per CDR3 protein, called by TCRdb with MiXCR from the PCR reads. The repertoire includes about 500,000 distinct CDR3 sequences, around a third of them detected once, and more than 2% sits in the top ten. Trimming cost V 1 base and J 5 bases, with 12 bases left between them. CDR3 length: 14 amino acids. Germline lookup yields CDR1 MNHEY and CDR2 SVGAGI. The data were taken from a study of T-cell reconstitution after alpha-beta-depleted transplantation in children.

This clonotype was obtained from a human donor who donated a stem cell graft to a child with aplastic anemia. This chain links TRBV6-5 with TRBJ2-7, with TRBD2 as a possible D gene (5 bases). Source: PBMCs from the stem cell graft donor, taken from the stem cell graft. CDR3 in amino acids: CASSYFSGENEQYF. The CDR3 region has the DNA TGTGCCAGCAGTTACTTTTCTGGGGAGAACGAGCAGTACTTC.